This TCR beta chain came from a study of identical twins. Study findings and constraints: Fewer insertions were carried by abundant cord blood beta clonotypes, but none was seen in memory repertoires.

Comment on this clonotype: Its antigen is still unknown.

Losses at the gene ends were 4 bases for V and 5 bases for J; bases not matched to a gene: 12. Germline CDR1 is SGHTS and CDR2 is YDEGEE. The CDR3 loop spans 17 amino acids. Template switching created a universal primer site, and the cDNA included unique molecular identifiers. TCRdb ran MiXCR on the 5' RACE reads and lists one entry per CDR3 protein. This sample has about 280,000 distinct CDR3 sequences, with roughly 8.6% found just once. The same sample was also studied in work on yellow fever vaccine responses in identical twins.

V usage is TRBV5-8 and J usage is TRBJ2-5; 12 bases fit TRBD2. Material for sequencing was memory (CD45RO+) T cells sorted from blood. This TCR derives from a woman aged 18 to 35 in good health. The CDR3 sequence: CASSPAWTSGKGETQYF. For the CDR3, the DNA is TGTGCCAGCAGCCCAGCGTGGACTAGCGGGAAAGGGGAGACCCAGTACTTC.